Described below is a single T cell receptor beta chain sequence and its context. Its specificity is not known. Data came from immunoSEQ multiplex PCR; TCRdb stores just in-frame clones and leaves some out. There are some 42,000 clones in the sample; 82% occur only once, and roughly 24% lies in the top ten. These data come from a study of OX40 agonist ivuxolimab in advanced cancers. Study-level background: The patients' treatment was ivuxolimab, an agonistic anti-OX40 (CD134) antibody. Therapy given before enrollment (anti-PD-1, anti-PD-L1 or anti-CTLA-4) was allowed, and 30% to 50% had some.

The CDR3 has 14 residues. CDR1 is SNHLY and CDR2 is FYNNEI in the germline V gene. V lost 1 base and J 5 bases, leaving 9 bases between the germline ends. Study outcomes and limitations: Clonal expansion from baseline to week 6 occurred in both CD4+ and CD8+ T cells. On average, a greater number of expanded clones characterised CD8+ T cells relative to CD4+.

This specimen was CD4+ or CD8+ T cells sorted from blood, taken in a trial of the OX40 agonist ivuxolimab. The sequence came from an adult with an advanced solid tumor such as melanoma, head and neck, liver or kidney cancer. This sequence joins TRBV2 and TRBJ1-5; no reliable D call. In nucleotides, the CDR3 is TGTGCCAGCAGTGAAGGGACCTTCTATCAGCCCCAGCATTTT. Translated, it gives CASSEGTFYQPQHF.